Below, one T cell receptor (beta chain) is given with its context. Its antigen remains unidentified. Treatment was busulfan-fludarabine conditioning, a marrow graft, and cyclophosphamide on days +3 and +4. The assay was immunoSEQ multiplex PCR, and TCRdb's table has in-frame clones only and misses some. The sample holds fewer than 20,000 clones, 85% to 95% seen once. The data originate from a study of T cells after posttransplantation cyclophosphamide. V gave up 2 bases and J gave up 2 bases, with 6 bases separating them. This CDR3 region has 13 residues. Germline lookup yields CDR1 SNHLY and CDR2 FYNNEI. General study findings and limits: Skin or GI-infiltrating T cells shared few TRB sequences with blood.

The V and J genes are TRBV2 and TRBJ1-1; perhaps TRBD1 as D (5 bases). This receptor was taken from a male patient aged 60-69 years who received an allogeneic stem cell transplant from a related donor and was CMV-positive. Some T cells may possibly be graft donor cells. Sample: CD4+ T cells sorted from blood, taken after allogeneic stem cell transplant with posttransplant cyclophosphamide. The CDR3: CASSEQGNTEAFF. The CDR3 DNA is TGTGCCAGCAGTGAACAGGGTAACACTGAAGCTTTCTTT.